Sequencing of this TCR beta chain was carried out in a study of shared clonotypes between healthy human individuals. Overall study results and limits: Represented genetic and exposure-history diversity was restricted by having few donors. Tissue TCR repertoires likely differ from these blood-only repertoires.

CDR1 and CDR2 (germline): SGDLS, YYNGEE. Trimming shortened V by 5 bases and J by 8 bases, and 10 bases separated the two germline ends. The CDR3 has 12 residues. Evenly divided among several immunoSEQ plates was the genomic DNA of each subset. Sequenced by immunoSEQ multiplex PCR; TCRdb stores in-frame clones only, minus some. Counted here are hundreds of thousands of clones, about 96% occurring once; the ten biggest clones make up approximately 0.1%. Naive CD8 cells comprised CD45RO-negative, CCR7-positively selected cells, excluding terminally differentiated effector memory CD45RA+ cells. This clone was recorded once. Its antigen is still unknown.

The receptor's source is a woman in her twenties or thirties in good health. Specimen: naive CD8+ T cells sorted from blood. The V call is TRBV9, the J call TRBJ2-2; the D gene is possibly TRBD2 (5 bases). Written as DNA, the CDR3 is TGTGCCAGCAGGGGAGACCTGGGGGAGCTGTTTTTT. This gives the protein CASRGDLGELFF.